Listed below are T cell receptor beta chains from one sample, sequenced in a study of OX40 agonist ivuxolimab in advanced cancers. Profiled with immunoSEQ multiplex PCR; TCRdb holds only in-frame clones, not every one. The sample consists of about 74,000 clones, approximately 90% of them appearing once. The specimen was CD4+ or CD8+ T cells sorted from blood, collected in a trial of the OX40 agonist ivuxolimab. Source of these receptors: an adult with an advanced solid tumor such as melanoma, head and neck, liver or kidney cancer. CDR3s leave out the opening cysteine and the closing phenylalanine or tryptophan.

cdr3_length: 13; v_call: TRBV4-1; j_call: TRBJ1-5; cdr3_aa: ASSQGPGGLLAQH
cdr3_length: 13; v_call: TRBV7-8; j_call: TRBJ1-1; cdr3_aa: ASSLNRFVNTEAF
cdr3_length: 12; v_call: TRBV4-1; j_call: TRBJ1-1; cdr3_aa: ASSQGTANTEAF
cdr3_length: 13; v_call: TRBV5-6; j_call: TRBJ1-1; cdr3_aa: ASSLIAPPGTEAF
cdr3_length: 14; v_call: TRBV4-1; j_call: TRBJ2-5; cdr3_aa: ASSHPGPTYQETQY
cdr3_length: 10; v_call: TRBV27; j_call: TRBJ2-1; cdr3_aa: ASRGTGYEQF
cdr3_length: 17; v_call: TRBV27; j_call: TRBJ1-6; cdr3_aa: ASRRDTMTSSSYNSPLH
cdr3_length: 17; v_call: TRBV7-9; j_call: TRBJ2-3; cdr3_aa: ASSFATSGRTSRTDTQY
cdr3_length: 15; v_call: TRBV2; j_call: TRBJ2-4; cdr3_aa: ASRPGTGAIAKNIQY
cdr3_length: 13; v_call: TRBV5-5; j_call: TRBJ2-3; cdr3_aa: ASSQRQGSTDTQY
cdr3_length: 15; v_call: TRBV4-1; j_call: TRBJ2-3; cdr3_aa: ASSQNPGRAVTDTQY
cdr3_length: 12; v_call: TRBV5-4; j_call: TRBJ2-5; cdr3_aa: ASSSGTGRETQY
cdr3_length: 14; v_call: TRBV19; j_call: TRBJ2-3; cdr3_aa: ASSIFAGGPTDTQY
cdr3_length: 12; v_call: TRBV5-4; j_call: TRBJ1-4; cdr3_aa: ASSRDMGGEKLF
cdr3_length: 12; v_call: TRBV14; j_call: TRBJ1-2; cdr3_aa: ASSQDPGSYGYT
cdr3_length: 13; v_call: TRBV7-9; j_call: TRBJ1-2; cdr3_aa: ASSLAIGTTVGYT
cdr3_length: 12; v_call: TRBV28; j_call: TRBJ1-5; cdr3_aa: ASSLSSRYQPQH
cdr3_length: 13; v_call: TRBV4-2; j_call: TRBJ2-7; cdr3_aa: ASSQDVSGVYEQY
cdr3_length: 13; v_call: TRBV4-2; j_call: TRBJ2-7; cdr3_aa: ASSQDGQVYYEQY
cdr3_length: 13; v_call: TRBV7-2; j_call: TRBJ2-2; cdr3_aa: ASSLMTSNTGELF
cdr3_length: 17; v_call: TRBV19; j_call: TRBJ1-5; cdr3_aa: ASSMVSAGQGASNQPQH
cdr3_length: 10; v_call: TRBV6-6; j_call: TRBJ1-5; cdr3_aa: ASRQPNQPQH
cdr3_length: 14; v_call: TRBV7-2; j_call: TRBJ2-1; cdr3_aa: ASSLAASGTYNEQF
cdr3_length: 13; v_call: TRBV5-8; j_call: TRBJ2-3; cdr3_aa: ASSFTGGARYTQY
cdr3_length: 15; v_call: TRBV28; j_call: TRBJ1-2; cdr3_aa: ASSSKVGTGGFYGYT
cdr3_length: 12; v_call: TRBV5-1; j_call: TRBJ2-7; cdr3_aa: ASSLGTGNYEQY
cdr3_length: 13; v_call: TRBV16; j_call: TRBJ1-4; cdr3_aa: ASSQSAGREEKLF
cdr3_length: 13; v_call: TRBV28; j_call: TRBJ1-1; cdr3_aa: ASSLWQGLNTEAF
cdr3_length: 14; v_call: TRBV18; j_call: TRBJ1-4; cdr3_aa: ASSPRIGTPYEKLF
cdr3_length: 11; v_call: TRBV7-3; j_call: TRBJ1-5; cdr3_aa: ASSSDRGQPQH
cdr3_length: 14; v_call: TRBV7-3; j_call: TRBJ2-3; cdr3_aa: ASSSSDSSGGYTQY
cdr3_length: 14; v_call: TRBV5-4; j_call: TRBJ1-1; cdr3_aa: ASSTSSGYGDTEAF
cdr3_length: 14; v_call: TRBV13; j_call: TRBJ2-1; cdr3_aa: ASSLAGFSSYNEQF
cdr3_length: 13; v_call: TRBV28; j_call: TRBJ1-4; cdr3_aa: ASSEFSLGNEKLF
cdr3_length: 13; v_call: TRBV19; j_call: TRBJ1-1; cdr3_aa: ASSRGEGPNTEAF